A single sample gave rise to the 20 T cell receptor beta chains below, sequenced in a study of T-cell memory formation after mild COVID-19. TCRdb fed the 5' RACE reads into MiXCR, producing one record per CDR3 protein. The sample holds approximately 170,000 distinct CDR3 sequences, around 13% seen once. Material: PBMCs or a T cell subset sorted from them (not recorded which). All receptors come from a man between 18 and 35 years old who had mild COVID-19 (a few samples of this study predate the infection). Cell type and time point are not known.

This chain links TRBV6-5 with TRBJ1-5; TRBD1 might be the D (6 bases). Germline CDR1 and CDR2: MNHEY and SVGAGI. The CDR3 consists of 16 residues. V shed 10 bases and J shed 5 bases, with 24 bases lying between them. The CDR3 DNA reads as TGTGCCACCCGTCGTGGGGCCCGGGACACAGATCAGCCCCAGCATTTT. It yields the protein CATRRGARDTDQPQHF.

This clonotype came up many times. This chain uses TRBV5-1 with TRBJ2-7; TRBD2 agrees at 7 bases. From germline, CDR1 is SGHRS and CDR2 YFSETQ. The V and J ends lost 4 bases and 0 bases, in that order; junction bases with no gene match: 1. This CDR3 is 13 amino acids long. The CDR3 nucleotides read TGCGCCAGCAGCACGGGGGGCTCCTACGAGCAGTACTTC. It codes for CASSTGGSYEQYF.

This clonotype was detected only a few times. The chain employs TRBV5-6 and TRBJ2-3; 8 bases map to TRBD2. The CDR3 length is 17 residues. Germline V lookup: CDR1 SGHDT, CDR2 YYEEEE. V lost 1 base to trimming and J lost 0 bases; unmatched junction nucleotides: 7. CDR3 sequence reads: CASSLRRGGTSTDTQYF. The CDR3 region has the DNA TGTGCCAGCAGCTTGCGTCGCGGGGGGACTAGCACAGATACGCAGTATTTT.

This chain links TRBV5-1 with TRBJ2-5; D is undetermined. This CDR3 is 12 amino acids long. Per germline, CDR1 SGHRS and CDR2 YFSETQ. V shed 0 bases and J shed 7 bases, with 7 bases lying between them. The DNA of the CDR3 is TGCGCCAGCAGCTTGGAGAGCTGGACCCAGTACTTC. Translating gives CASSLESWTQYF. The whole variable domain, filled in from reference TRBV5-1 and TRBJ2-5, reads KAGVTQTPRYLIKTRGQQVTLSCSPISGHRSVSWYQQTPGQGLQFLFEYFSETQRNKGNFPGRFSGRQFSNSRSEMNVSTLELGDSALYLCASSLESWTQYFGPGTRLLVL.

This chain uses TRBV5-1 with TRBJ2-5; 8 nucleotides line up with TRBD1. The J segment lost 2 bases and the V segment lost 0 bases, leaving 3 bases of the junction unmatched. Germline lookup yields CDR1 SGHRS and CDR2 YFSETQ. The CDR3 spans 15 residues. CDR3 in DNA: TGCGCCAGCAGCTTGGGGGACAGGCGTCAAGAGACCCAGTACTTC. Protein sequence: CASSLGDRRQETQYF. Using reference TRBV5-1 and TRBJ2-5 for the parts outside the CDR3, the full variable domain is KAGVTQTPRYLIKTRGQQVTLSCSPISGHRSVSWYQQTPGQGLQFLFEYFSETQRNKGNFPGRFSGRQFSNSRSEMNVSTLELGDSALYLCASSLGDRRQETQYFGPGTRLLVL.

Only a few counts were recorded for this clonotype. The chain joins TRBV7-9 to TRBJ2-7; TRBD1 agrees at 8 bases. CDR1 and CDR2 from the germline V gene are SEHNR and FQNEAQ (reference sequence). The J segment lost 3 bases and the V segment lost 5 bases, leaving 3 bases of the junction unmatched. The CDR3 is made up of 13 amino acids. CDR3 bases: TGTGCCAGCAGCCGGACAGGGAGCTACGAGCAGTACGTC. Its translation is CASSRTGSYEQYV.

This clonotype was seen a handful of times. The chain links TRBV28 to TRBJ2-7; TRBD2 might be the D (6 bases). This CDR3 comprises 12 residues. The germline V and J ends were trimmed by 3 bases and 6 bases, with 9 bases remaining between them. CDR1 MDHEN and CDR2 SYDVKM come from the germline V gene. CDR3 nucleotide sequence: TGTGCCAGCAGTTTGGTGGGAGGCGAGCAGTACGTC. Its translation is CASSLVGGEQYV.

CDR3: CASRTGWEETQYF. CDR3 coding DNA: TGCGCCAGCAGGACAGGGTGGGAAGAGACCCAGTACTTC. V gene TRBV5-1 combines with J gene TRBJ2-5, with TRBD1 identical over 7 bases. Germline CDR1 is SGHRS and CDR2 is YFSETQ. V dropped 5 bases and J dropped 3; count of bases not matched to a gene: 4. This CDR3 is 13 amino acids long. Drawing the rest from reference TRBV5-1 and TRBJ2-5, the complete variable domain is KAGVTQTPRYLIKTRGQQVTLSCSPISGHRSVSWYQQTPGQGLQFLFEYFSETQRNKGNFPGRFSGRQFSNSRSEMNVSTLELGDSALYLCASRTGWEETQYFGPGTRLLVL.

This clonotype was counted between two and nine times. This sequence joins TRBV29-1 and TRBJ1-3; D gene unclear. Germline CDR1 reads SQVTM; CDR2 reads ANQGSEA. CDR3 length: 13 residues. V lost 2 bases and J 0 bases, leaving 5 bases between the germline ends. The CDR3 loop reads CSVESSSGNTIYF. The CDR3 bases are TGCAGCGTTGAATCATCCTCTGGAAACACCATATATTTT.

This clonotype has just a few counts. The chain couples TRBV3-1 to TRBJ2-5; 7 bases align to TRBD1. The CDR3 totals 14 residues. Germline-derived CDR1 and CDR2 are LGHDT and YNNKEL (reference sequence). The V and J ends lost 4 bases and 5 bases, in that order; junction bases with no gene match: 7. This chain's CDR3 is CASSRGGEVETQYF. The DNA for the CDR3 is TGTGCCAGCAGCCGAGGGGGCGAAGTGGAGACCCAGTACTTC.

The chain uses TRBV20-1 and TRBJ1-5, with a weak D call TRBD1 (5 bases). CDR3 length: 16 amino acids. Germline-derived CDR1 and CDR2 are DFQATT and SNEGSKA (reference sequence). Trimming removed 1 base at V and 3 bases at J, with 16 bases between. The CDR3 region has the DNA TGCAGTGCTAGAGCGGGGGGATCATCGCCCAATCAGCCCCAGCATTTT. Translating gives CSARAGGSSPNQPQHF.

In its sample, this clonotype was seen many times. The V call is TRBV3-1, the J call TRBJ2-2; no clear D. The CDR3 contains 13 residues. Trimming shortened V by 4 bases and J by 4 bases, and 7 bases separated the two germline ends. CDR1 and CDR2 from the germline V gene are LGHDT and YNNKEL (reference sequence). The CDR3 sequence: CASSRRATGELFF. As DNA, the CDR3 is TGTGCCAGCAGCCGCCGGGCCACCGGGGAGCTGTTTTTT.

The V gene is TRBV20-1, the J gene TRBJ2-5, with TRBD2 as a possible D gene (6 bases). The V end lost 7 bases, the J end lost 2 bases, and 14 bases lay between the germline ends. Per germline, CDR1 DFQATT and CDR2 SNEGSKA (reference sequence). This CDR3 has 13 amino acids. This CDR3 is CSVRGRGQETQYF. The CDR3 DNA reads as TGCAGTGTCCGAGGACGGGGGCAAGAGACCCAGTACTTC.

This clonotype was picked up a small number of times. The V call is TRBV7-2, the J call TRBJ2-1; D is tentatively TRBD1 or TRBD2 (5 bases each). The CDR3 has 15 residues. In germline, CDR1 is SGHTA, CDR2 FQGNSA. V lost 0 bases and J 1 base, leaving 7 bases between the germline ends. The CDR3 loop reads CASSLAGVSYNEQFF. The CDR3 nucleotides are TGTGCCAGCAGCTTAGCGGGGGTGTCCTACAATGAGCAGTTCTTC.

The CDR3 loop is CATSERDRGLGDQPQHF. The CDR3 DNA follows: TGTGCCACCAGTGAGCGGGACAGGGGGCTTGGTGATCAGCCCCAGCATTTT. V and J are TRBV24-1 and TRBJ1-5, with 12 positions matching TRBD1. V lost 4 bases and J lost 5; bases outside the gene matches: 8. Germline CDR1 reads KGHDR; CDR2 reads SFDVKD. The CDR3 extends over 17 amino acids.

This clonotype was counted only a few times. The chain is built from TRBV2 and TRBJ2-1; D perhaps matches TRBD1 (7 bases). There are 14 residues in the CDR3. Germline V lookup: CDR1 SNHLY, CDR2 FYNNEI. The germline V and J ends were trimmed by 6 bases and 6 bases, with 15 bases remaining between them. The chain's CDR3 is CASRRDSPFNEQFF. CDR3 nucleotide sequence: TGTGCCAGCAGGCGGGACAGTCCTTTCAATGAGCAGTTCTTC.

The rearrangement joins TRBV7-9 to TRBJ1-2; possible D gene TRBD1, 6 bases. Looked up from germline, CDR1 is SEHNR and CDR2 is FQNEAQ (reference sequence). The CDR3 totals 17 residues. V was cut by 2 bases and J by 1 base, with 17 bases left in between. For the CDR3, the DNA is TGTGCCAGCAGCTTAACCAGGGGACCGCGATTTAACTATGGCTACACCTTC. Its translation: CASSLTRGPRFNYGYTF.

This clonotype was recorded a few times. The V and J genes are TRBV20-1 and TRBJ1-6; TRBD1 might be the D (5 bases). The germline CDR1 and CDR2 sequences are DFQATT and SNEGSKA (reference sequence). Deletions cut 0 bases from V and 9 bases from J, with 15 bases between. CDR3 length: 15 amino acids. The chain's CDR3 is CSAREGPTGGSPLHF. DNA of the CDR3: TGCAGTGCTAGAGAGGGTCCGACCGGGGGTTCACCCCTCCACTTT.

The chain couples TRBV7-2 to TRBJ1-2, with D perhaps matching TRBD1 (5 bases). Trimming took 3 bases from V and 9 from J, leaving 14 bases between them. This CDR3 is 13 amino acids long. Germline V lookup: CDR1 SGHTA, CDR2 FQGNSA. The CDR3 nucleotides read TGTGCCAGCAGCTTTAAGGCAGGGCGGCGCTACACCTTC. It yields the protein CASSFKAGRRYTF.

This clonotype was counted only a few times. V is TRBV6-6 and J is TRBJ2-7, with D perhaps assigned TRBD1 or TRBD2 (5 bases each). CDR3 length equals 11 residues. With 6 bases removed from V and 11 bases from J, the gap between germline ends came to 14 bases. CDR1 and CDR2 (germline): MNHNY, SVGAGI (reference sequence). The CDR3 reads CASSTRDHKYF. In DNA form, the CDR3 reads TGTGCCAGCAGCACCCGGGACCACAAGTACTTC.